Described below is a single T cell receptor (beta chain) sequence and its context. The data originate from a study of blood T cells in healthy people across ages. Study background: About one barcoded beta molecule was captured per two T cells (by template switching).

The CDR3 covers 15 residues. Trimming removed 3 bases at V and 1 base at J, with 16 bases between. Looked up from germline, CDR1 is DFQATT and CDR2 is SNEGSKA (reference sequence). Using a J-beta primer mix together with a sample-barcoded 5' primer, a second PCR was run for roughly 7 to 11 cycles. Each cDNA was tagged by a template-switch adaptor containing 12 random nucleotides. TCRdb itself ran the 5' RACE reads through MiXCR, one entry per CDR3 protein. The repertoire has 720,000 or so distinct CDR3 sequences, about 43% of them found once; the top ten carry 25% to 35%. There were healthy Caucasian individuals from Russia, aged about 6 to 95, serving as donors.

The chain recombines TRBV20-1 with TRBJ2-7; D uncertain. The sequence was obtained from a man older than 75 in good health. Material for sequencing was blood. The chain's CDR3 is CSASWNPGFSYEQYF. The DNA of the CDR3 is TGCAGTGCTAGCTGGAACCCTGGATTTTCCTACGAGCAGTACTTC.